Ten or more counts support the clone carrying this T cell receptor (beta chain). Germline CDR1 and CDR2: MDHEN and SYDVKM. With 4 bases removed from V and 6 bases from J, the gap between germline ends came to 15 bases. The CDR3 runs to 14 residues. The sample originates from a study of regulatory T cells in long-lasting Graves disease. Time point meaning: newly diagnosed GD, antithyroid drugs for less than 3 months. Construction of the TCR library relied on RNA isolated from PBMCs. Library construction for TCR beta used iRepertoire HTBI primers and Arm-PCR of CDR3 regions. TCRdb re-called the multiplex PCR reads with MiXCR, one entry per CDR3 protein. This sample carries 300,000 to 400,000 distinct CDR3 sequences, about 16% of them seen once, and the ten largest clones take 22%.

V gene TRBV28 combines with J gene TRBJ1-2, with D uncertain. This clonotype was sampled from a female donor with Graves disease. The sequences come from peripheral blood mononuclear cells (PBMCs), collected at new diagnosis, from a patient treated with antithyroid drugs. The CDR3 here is CASSSLGWENGYTF. Written as DNA, the CDR3 is TGTGCCAGCAGTTCGTTAGGGTGGGAGAATGGCTACACCTTC.